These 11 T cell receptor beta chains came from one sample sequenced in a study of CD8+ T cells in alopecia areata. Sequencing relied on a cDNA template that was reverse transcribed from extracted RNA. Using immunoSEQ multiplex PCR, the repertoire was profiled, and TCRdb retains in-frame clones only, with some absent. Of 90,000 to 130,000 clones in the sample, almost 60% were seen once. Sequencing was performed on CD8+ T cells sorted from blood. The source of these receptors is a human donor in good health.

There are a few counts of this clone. The CDR3 region is CASSAGGLSGANVLTF. CDR3 coding DNA: TGTGCCAGCAGCGCCGGGGGGCTCTCTGGGGCCAACGTCCTGACTTTC. The chain combines TRBV13 with TRBJ2-6, with D possibly matching TRBD2 (7 bases). In germline, CDR1 is PRHDT, CDR2 FYEKMQ (reference sequence). This CDR3 is built from 16 residues. Trimming left V 5 bases short and J 0 bases short, with 11 bases between.

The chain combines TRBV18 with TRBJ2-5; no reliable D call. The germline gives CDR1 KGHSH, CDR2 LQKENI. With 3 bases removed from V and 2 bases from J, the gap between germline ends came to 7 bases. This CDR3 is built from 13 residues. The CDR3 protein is CASSPTVQETQYF. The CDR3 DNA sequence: TGTGCCAGCTCACCGACGGTACAAGAGACCCAGTACTTC.

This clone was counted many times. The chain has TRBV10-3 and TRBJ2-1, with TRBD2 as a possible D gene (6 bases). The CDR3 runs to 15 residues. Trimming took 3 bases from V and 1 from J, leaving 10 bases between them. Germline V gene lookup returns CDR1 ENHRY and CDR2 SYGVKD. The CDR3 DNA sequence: TGTGCCATCAGTGACTTTGCGGGGTCCTACAATGAGCAGTTCTTC. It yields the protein CAISDFAGSYNEQFF.

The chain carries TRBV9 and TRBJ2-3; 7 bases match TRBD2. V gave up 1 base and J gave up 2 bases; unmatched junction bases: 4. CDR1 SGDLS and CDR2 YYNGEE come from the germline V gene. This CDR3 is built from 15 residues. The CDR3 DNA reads TGTGCCAGCAGCGTAACCGGGGGGTACACAGATACGCAGTATTTT. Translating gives CASSVTGGYTDTQYF. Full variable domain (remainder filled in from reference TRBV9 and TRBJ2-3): DSGVTQTPKHLITATGQRVTLRCSPRSGDLSVYWYQQSLDQGLQFLIQYYNGEERAKGNILERFSAQQFPDLHSELNLSSLELGDSALYFCASSVTGGYTDTQYFGPGTRLTVL.

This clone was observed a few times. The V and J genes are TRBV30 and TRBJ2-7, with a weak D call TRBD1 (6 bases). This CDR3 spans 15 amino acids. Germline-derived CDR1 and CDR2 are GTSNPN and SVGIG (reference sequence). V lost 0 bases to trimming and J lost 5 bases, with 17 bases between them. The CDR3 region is CAWSVGEGGTDEQYF. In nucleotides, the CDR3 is TGTGCCTGGAGTGTAGGCGAAGGGGGAACCGACGAGCAGTACTTC.

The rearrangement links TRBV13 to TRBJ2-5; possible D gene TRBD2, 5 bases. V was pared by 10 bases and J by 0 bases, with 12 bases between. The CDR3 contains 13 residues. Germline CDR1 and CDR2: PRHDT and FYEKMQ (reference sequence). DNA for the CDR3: TGTGCCACTCGGGGTCCGTACCAAGAGACCCAGTACTTC. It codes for CATRGPYQETQYF.

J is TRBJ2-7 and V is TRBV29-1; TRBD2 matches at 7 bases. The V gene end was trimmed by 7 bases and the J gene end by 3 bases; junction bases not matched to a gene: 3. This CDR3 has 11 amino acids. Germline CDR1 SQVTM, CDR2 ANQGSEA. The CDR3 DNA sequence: TGCAGCGCTGGGGGGGGCTACGAGCAGTACTTC. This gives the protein CSAGGGYEQYF.

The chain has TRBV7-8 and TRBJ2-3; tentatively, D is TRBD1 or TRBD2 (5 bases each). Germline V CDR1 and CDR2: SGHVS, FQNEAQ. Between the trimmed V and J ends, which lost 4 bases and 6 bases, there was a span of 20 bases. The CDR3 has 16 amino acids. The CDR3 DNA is TGTGCCAGCAGCTCACCCGGGACCTATGACCGCGATACGCAGTATTTT. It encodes CASSSPGTYDRDTQYF. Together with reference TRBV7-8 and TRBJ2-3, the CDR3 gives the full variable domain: GAGVSQSPRYKVAKRGQDVALRCDPISGHVSLFWYQQALGQGPEFLTYFQNEAQLDKSGLPSDRFFAERPEGSVSTLKIQRTQQEDSAVYLCASSSPGTYDRDTQYFGPGTRLTVL.

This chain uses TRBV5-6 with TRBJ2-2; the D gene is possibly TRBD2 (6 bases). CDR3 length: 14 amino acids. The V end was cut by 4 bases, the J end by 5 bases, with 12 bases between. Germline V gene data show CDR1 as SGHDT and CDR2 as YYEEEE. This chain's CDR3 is CASSGGTDTGELFF. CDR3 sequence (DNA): TGTGCCAGCAGCGGGGGGACCGATACCGGGGAGCTGTTTTTT.

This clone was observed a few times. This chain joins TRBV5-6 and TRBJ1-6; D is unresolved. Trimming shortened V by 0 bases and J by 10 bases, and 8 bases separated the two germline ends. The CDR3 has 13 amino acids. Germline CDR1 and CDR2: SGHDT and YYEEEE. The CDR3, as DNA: TGTGCCAGCAGCTTGGGACACGGATCACCCCTCCACTTT. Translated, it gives CASSLGHGSPLHF.

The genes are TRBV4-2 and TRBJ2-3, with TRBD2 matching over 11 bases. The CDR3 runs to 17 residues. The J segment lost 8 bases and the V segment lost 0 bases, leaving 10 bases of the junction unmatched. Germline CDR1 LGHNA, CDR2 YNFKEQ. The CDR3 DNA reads TGTGCCAGCAGCCAAGATCCCGCTAGCGGGGGGACCGTTACGCAGTATTTT. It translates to CASSQDPASGGTVTQYF.